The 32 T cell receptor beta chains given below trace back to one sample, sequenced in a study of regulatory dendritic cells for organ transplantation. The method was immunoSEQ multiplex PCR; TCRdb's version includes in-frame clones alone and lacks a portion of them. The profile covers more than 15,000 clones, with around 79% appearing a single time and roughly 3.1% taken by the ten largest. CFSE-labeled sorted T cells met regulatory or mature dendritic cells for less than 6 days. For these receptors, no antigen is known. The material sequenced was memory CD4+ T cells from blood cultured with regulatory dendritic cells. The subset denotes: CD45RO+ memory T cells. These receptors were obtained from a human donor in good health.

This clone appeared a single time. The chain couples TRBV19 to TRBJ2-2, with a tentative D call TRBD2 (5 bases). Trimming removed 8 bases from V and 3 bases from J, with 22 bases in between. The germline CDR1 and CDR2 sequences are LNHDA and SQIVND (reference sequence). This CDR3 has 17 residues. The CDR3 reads CASRVGAPLADTGELFF. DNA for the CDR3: TGTGCCAGTCGCGTGGGAGCGCCTCTCGCGGACACCGGGGAGCTGTTTTTT. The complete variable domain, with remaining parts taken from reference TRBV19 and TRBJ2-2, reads DGGITQSPKYLFRKEGQNVTLSCEQNLNHDAMYWYRQDPGQGLRLIYYSQIVNDFQKGDIAEGYSVSREKKESFPLTVTSAQKNPTAFYLCASRVGAPLADTGELFFGEGSRLTVL.

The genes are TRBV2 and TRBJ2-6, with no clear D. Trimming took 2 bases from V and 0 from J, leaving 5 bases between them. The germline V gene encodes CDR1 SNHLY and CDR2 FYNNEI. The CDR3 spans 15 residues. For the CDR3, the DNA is TGTGCCAGCAGTGAACTGAGCTCTGGGGCCAACGTCCTGACTTTC. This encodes CASSELSSGANVLTF. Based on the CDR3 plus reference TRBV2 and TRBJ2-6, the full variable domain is EPEVTQTPSHQVTQMGQEVILRCVPISNHLYFYWYRQILGQKVEFLVSFYNNEISEKSEIFDDQFSVERPDGSNFTLKIRSTKLEDSAMYFCASSELSSGANVLTFGAGSRLTVL.

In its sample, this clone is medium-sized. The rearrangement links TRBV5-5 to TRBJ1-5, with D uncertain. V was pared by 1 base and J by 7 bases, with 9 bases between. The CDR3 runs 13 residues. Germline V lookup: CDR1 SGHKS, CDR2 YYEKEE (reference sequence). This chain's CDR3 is CASSLLSGQPQHF. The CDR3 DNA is TGTGCCAGCAGCTTGTTGTCGGGGCAGCCCCAGCATTTT.

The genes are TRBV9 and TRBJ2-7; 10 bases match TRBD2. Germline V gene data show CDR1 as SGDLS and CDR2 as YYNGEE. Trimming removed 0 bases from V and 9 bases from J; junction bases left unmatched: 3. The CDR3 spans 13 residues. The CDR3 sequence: CASSVELAGLQYF. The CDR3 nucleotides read TGTGCCAGCAGCGTAGAACTAGCGGGACTGCAGTACTTC.

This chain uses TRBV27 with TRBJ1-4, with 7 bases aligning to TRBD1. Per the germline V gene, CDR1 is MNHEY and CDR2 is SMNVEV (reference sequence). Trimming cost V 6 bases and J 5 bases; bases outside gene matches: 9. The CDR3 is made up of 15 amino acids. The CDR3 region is CASSDPGQINEKLFF. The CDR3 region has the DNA TGTGCCAGCAGCGATCCGGGACAGATAAATGAAAAACTGTTTTTT.

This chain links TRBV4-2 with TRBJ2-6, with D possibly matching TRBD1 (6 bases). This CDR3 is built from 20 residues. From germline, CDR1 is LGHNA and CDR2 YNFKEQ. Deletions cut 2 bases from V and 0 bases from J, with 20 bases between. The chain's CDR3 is CASSQPGGGQLGSGANVLTF. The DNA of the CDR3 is TGTGCCAGCAGCCAACCGGGCGGAGGACAGTTGGGCTCTGGGGCCAACGTCCTGACTTTC.

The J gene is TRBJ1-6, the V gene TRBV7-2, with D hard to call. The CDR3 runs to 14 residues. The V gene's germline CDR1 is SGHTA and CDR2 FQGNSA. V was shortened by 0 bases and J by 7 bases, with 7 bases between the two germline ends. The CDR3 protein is CASSLAGLNSPLHF. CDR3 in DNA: TGTGCCAGCAGCTTAGCTGGCCTAAATTCACCCCTCCACTTT.

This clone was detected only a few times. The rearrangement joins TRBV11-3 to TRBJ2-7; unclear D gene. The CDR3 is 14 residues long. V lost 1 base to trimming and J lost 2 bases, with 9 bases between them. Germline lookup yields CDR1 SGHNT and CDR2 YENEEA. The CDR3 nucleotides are TGTGCCAGCAGCTTAGGGGCTTCGACCTACGAGCAGTACTTC. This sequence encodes CASSLGASTYEQYF.

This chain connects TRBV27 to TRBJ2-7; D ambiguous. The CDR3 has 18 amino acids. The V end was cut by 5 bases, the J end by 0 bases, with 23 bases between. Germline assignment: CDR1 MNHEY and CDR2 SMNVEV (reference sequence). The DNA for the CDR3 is TGTGCCAGCAGTGCTGGGATCGGGCCTCACCTCAGCTCCTACGAGCAGTACTTC. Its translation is CASSAGIGPHLSSYEQYF.

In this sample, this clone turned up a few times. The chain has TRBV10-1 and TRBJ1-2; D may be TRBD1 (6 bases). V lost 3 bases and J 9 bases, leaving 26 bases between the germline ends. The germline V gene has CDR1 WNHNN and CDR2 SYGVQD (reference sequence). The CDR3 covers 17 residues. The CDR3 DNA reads TGCGCCAGCAGTGACCAGTACAGGGAACTCCTGCCGTTGAGCTACACCTTC. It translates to CASSDQYRELLPLSYTF.

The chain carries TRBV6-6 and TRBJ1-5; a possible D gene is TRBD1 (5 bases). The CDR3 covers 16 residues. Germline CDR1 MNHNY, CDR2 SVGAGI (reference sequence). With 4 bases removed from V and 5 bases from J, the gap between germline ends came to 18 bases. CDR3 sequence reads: CASSLTRTGLHQPQHF. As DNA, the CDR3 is TGTGCCAGCAGTTTAACCCGAACAGGACTCCATCAGCCCCAGCATTTT.

The DNA of the CDR3 is TGCGCCAGCAGCCAAGTAGGGTGGGAGCAGTTCTTC. Protein sequence: CASSQVGWEQFF. This chain uses TRBV4-3 with TRBJ2-1; D gene ambiguous. The CDR3 is 12 residues long. Germline CDR1 is LGHNA and CDR2 is YSLEER. Trimming cost V 1 base and J 10 bases, with 8 bases left between them.

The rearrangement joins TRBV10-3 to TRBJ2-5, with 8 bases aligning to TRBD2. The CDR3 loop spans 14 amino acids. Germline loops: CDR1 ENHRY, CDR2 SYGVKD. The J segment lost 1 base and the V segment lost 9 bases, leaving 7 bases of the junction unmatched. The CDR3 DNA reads TGTGCCATTCGGGGGGGCCCTAGCCAAGAGACCCAGTACTTC. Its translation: CAIRGGPSQETQYF.

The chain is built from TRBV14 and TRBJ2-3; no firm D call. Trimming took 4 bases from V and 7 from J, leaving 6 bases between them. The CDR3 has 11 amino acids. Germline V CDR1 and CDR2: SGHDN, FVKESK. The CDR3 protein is CASSPGYTQYF. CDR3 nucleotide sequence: TGTGCCAGCAGCCCCGGCTATACGCAGTATTTT.

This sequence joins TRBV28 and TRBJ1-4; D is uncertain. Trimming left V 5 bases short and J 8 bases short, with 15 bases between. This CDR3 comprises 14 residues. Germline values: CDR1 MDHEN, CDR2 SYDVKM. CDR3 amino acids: CASSTSFLGEKLFF. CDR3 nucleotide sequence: TGTGCCAGCAGTACCAGTTTTTTAGGCGAAAAACTGTTTTTT.

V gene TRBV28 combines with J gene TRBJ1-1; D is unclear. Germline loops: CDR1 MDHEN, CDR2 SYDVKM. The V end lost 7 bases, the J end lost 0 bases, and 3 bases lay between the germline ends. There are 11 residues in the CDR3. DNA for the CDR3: TGTGCCAGCAAACTGAACACTGAAGCTTTCTTT. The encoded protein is CASKLNTEAFF.

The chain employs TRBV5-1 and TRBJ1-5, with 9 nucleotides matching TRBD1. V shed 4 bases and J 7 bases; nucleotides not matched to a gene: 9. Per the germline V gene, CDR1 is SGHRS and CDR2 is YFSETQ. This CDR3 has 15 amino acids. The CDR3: CASSAQGARDQPQHF. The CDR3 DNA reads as TGCGCCAGCAGCGCACAGGGGGCTCGAGACCAGCCCCAGCATTTT.

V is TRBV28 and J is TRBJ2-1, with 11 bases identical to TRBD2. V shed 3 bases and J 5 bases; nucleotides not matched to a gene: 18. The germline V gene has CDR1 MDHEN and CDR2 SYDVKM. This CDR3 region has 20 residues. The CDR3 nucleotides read TGTGCCAGCAGTTTTATCGGTTTCGCGACTAGCGGGATGTCCGACAATGAGCAGTTCTTC. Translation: CASSFIGFATSGMSDNEQFF. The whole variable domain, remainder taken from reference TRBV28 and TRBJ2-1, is DVKVTQSSRYLVKRTGEKVFLECVQDMDHENMFWYRQDPGLGLRLIYFSYDVKMKEKGDIPEGYSVSREKKERFSLILESASTNQTSMYLCASSFIGFATSGMSDNEQFFGPGTRLTVL.

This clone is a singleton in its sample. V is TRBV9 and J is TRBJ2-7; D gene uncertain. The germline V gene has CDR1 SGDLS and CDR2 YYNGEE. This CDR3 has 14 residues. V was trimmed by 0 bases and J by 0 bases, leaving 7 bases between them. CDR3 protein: CASSVGRNSYEQYF. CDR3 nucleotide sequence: TGTGCCAGCAGCGTAGGCAGGAACTCCTACGAGCAGTACTTC.

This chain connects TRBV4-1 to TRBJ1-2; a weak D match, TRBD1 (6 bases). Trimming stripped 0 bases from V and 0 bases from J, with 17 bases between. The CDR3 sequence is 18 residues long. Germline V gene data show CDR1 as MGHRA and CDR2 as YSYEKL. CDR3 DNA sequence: TGCGCCAGCAGCCAAGATTTGATAAGCAGGGGAGCTAACTATGGCTACACCTTC. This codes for CASSQDLISRGANYGYTF.

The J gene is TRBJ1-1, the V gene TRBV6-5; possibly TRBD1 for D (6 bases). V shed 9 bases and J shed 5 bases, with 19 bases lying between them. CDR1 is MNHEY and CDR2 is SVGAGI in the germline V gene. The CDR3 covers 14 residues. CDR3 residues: CASADTGWGTEAFF. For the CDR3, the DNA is TGTGCCAGTGCTGACACAGGGTGGGGGACTGAAGCTTTCTTT.

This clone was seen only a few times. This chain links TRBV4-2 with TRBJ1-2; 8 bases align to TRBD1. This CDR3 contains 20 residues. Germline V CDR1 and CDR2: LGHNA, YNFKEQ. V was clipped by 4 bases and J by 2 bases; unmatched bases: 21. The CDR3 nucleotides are TGTGCCAGCAGCCCAAGAGTATTACAGGACAGGGTGGAAAGAAACTATGGCTACACCTTC. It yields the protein CASSPRVLQDRVERNYGYTF.

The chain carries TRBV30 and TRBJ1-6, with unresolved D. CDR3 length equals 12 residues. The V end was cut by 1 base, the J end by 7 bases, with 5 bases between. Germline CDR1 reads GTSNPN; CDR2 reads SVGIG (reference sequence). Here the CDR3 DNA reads TGTGCCTGGAGTGACAGCAATTCACCCCTCCACTTT. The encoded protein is CAWSDSNSPLHF. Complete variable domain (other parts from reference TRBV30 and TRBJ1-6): SQTIHQWPATLVQPVGSPLSLECTVEGTSNPNLYWYRQAAGRGLQLLFYSVGIGQISSEVPQNLSASRPQDRQFILSSKKLLLSDSGFYLCAWSDSNSPLHFGNGTRLTVT.

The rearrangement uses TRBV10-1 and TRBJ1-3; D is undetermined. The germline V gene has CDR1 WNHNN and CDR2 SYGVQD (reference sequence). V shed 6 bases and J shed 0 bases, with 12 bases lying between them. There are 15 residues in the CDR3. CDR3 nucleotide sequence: TGCGCCAGCAGGGGAGGACGGCGCTCTGGAAACACCATATATTTT. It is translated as CASRGGRRSGNTIYF.

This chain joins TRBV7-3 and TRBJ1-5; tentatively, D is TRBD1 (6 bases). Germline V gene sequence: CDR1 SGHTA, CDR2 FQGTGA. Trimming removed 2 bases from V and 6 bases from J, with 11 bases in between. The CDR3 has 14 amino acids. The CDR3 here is CASSLSGGLQPQHF. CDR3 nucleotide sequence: TGTGCCAGCAGCTTATCGGGGGGGCTTCAGCCCCAGCATTTT. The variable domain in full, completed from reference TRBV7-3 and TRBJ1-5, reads GAGVSQTPSNKVTEKGKYVELRCDPISGHTALYWYRQSLGQGPEFLIYFQGTGAADDSGLPNDRFFAVRPEGSVSTLKIQRTERGDSAVYLCASSLSGGLQPQHFGDGTRLSIL.

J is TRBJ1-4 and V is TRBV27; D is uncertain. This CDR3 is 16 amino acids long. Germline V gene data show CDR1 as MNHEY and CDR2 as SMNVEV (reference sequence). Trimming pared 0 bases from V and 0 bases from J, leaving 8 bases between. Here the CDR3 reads CASSLSNTATNEKLFF. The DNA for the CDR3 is TGTGCCAGCAGTTTATCTAACACCGCAACTAATGAAAAACTGTTTTTT.

The DNA of the CDR3 is TGTGCCAGCAGGGCGACAGGGGGGACCTACGAGCAGTACTTC. This sequence encodes CASRATGGTYEQYF. The V gene is TRBV27, the J gene TRBJ2-7, with TRBD1 matching 9 bases. V gave up 6 bases and J gave up 2 bases; unmatched junction bases: 5. Germline V gives CDR1 MNHEY, CDR2 SMNVEV (reference sequence). The CDR3 has 14 amino acids.

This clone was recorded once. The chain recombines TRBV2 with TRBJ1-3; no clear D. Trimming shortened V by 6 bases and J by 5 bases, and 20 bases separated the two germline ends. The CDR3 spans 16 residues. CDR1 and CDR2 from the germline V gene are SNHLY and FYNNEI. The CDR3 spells CASSVGRMSGRNTIYF. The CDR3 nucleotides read TGTGCCAGCAGCGTCGGACGGATGAGTGGGCGAAACACCATATATTTT.

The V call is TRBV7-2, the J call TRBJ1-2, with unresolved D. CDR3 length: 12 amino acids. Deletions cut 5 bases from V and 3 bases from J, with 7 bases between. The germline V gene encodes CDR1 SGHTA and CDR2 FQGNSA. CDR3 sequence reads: CASSPTHYGYTF. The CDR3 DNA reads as TGTGCCAGCAGCCCTACACACTATGGCTACACCTTC.

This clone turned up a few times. The CDR3 nucleotides read TGTGCCAGCAGCTTGCAAGGGGACAGCGAGCAGTACTTC. Translating gives CASSLQGDSEQYF. V usage is TRBV7-3 and J usage is TRBJ2-7; 7 bases line up with TRBD1. Germline V lookup: CDR1 SGHTA, CDR2 FQGTGA. The CDR3 is 13 residues long. With V trimmed by 3 bases and J by 6 bases, 5 bases remained unmatched.

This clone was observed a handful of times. The CDR3: CASMGGQETDTQYF. The CDR3 DNA is TGCGCCAGCATGGGGGGACAGGAGACAGATACGCAGTATTTT. The chain uses TRBV5-1 and TRBJ2-3; 8 nucleotides match TRBD1. Trimming at V came to 6 bases and at J to 3 bases, leaving 6 bases not matched to a gene. CDR1 and CDR2 (germline): SGHRS, YFSETQ. The CDR3 extends over 14 amino acids.

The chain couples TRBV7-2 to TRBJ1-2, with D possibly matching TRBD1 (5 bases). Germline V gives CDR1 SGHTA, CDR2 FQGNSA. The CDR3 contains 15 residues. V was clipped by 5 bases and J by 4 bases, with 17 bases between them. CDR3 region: CASSPSPGASYGYTF. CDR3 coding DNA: TGTGCCAGCAGCCCTAGTCCCGGGGCTTCCTATGGCTACACCTTC.